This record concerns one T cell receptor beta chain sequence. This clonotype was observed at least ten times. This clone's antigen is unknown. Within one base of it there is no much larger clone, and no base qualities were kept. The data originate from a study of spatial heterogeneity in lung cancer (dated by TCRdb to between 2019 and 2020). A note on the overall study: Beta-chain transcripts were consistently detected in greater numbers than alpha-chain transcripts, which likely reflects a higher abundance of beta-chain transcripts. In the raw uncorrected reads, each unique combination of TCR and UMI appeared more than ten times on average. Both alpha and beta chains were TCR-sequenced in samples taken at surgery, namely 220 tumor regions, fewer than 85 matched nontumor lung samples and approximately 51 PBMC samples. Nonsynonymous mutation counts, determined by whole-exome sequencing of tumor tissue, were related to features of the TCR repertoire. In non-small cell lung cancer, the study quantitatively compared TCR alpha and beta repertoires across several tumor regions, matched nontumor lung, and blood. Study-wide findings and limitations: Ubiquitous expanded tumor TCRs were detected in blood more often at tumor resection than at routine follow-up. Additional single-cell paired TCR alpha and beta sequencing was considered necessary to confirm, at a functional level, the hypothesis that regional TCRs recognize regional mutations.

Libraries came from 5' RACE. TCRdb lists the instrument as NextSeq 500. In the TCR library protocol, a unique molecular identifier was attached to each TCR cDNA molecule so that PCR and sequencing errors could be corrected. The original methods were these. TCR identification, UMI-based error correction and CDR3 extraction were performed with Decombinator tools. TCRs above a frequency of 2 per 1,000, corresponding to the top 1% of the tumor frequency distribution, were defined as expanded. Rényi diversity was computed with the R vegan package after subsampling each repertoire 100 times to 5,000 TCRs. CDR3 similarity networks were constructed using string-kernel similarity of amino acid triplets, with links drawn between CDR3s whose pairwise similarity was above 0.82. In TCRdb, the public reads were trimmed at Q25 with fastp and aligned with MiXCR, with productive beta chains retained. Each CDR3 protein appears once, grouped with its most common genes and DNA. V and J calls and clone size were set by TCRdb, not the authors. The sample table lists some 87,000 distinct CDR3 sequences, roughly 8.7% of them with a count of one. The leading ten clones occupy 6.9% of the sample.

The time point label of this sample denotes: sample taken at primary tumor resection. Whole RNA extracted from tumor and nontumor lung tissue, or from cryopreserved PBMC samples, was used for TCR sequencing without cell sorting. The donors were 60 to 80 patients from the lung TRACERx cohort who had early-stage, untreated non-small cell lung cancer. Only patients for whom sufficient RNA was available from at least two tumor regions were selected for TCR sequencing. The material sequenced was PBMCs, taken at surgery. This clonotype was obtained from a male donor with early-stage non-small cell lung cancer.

The CDR3 region: CASSFTGGTEAFF. The DNA sequence is given as TGTGCCAGCAGTTTTACAGGGGGCACTGAAGCTTTCTTT. The chain was built from TRBV27 and TRBJ1-1; 8 bases in the middle match TRBD1. V is cut back by 3 bases and J by 4 bases, with 1 base in the junction unmatched. Via the germline V gene (reference sequence), CDR1 is MNHEY and CDR2 SMNVEV. Inclusive of the bounding cysteine and phenylalanine, the CDR3 is 13 residues long. Left in the record is the CDR3 DNA by itself, 39 bases read in frame from the first base.